This record concerns one TCR beta chain sequence. Its specificity is not known. This sample stems from a study of shared clonotypes between healthy human individuals. Study in general: The study enrolled two women and a few men aged 18 to 49.

Running of the assay took place at deep level. Libraries were prepared by immunoSEQ multiplex PCR; TCRdb keeps only in-frame clonotypes and omits some of them. This table holds approximately 2.1 million clones, more than 85% found once. Whole-study results and caveats: Rarefaction curves obtained for sorted subsets showed sequencing incomplete despite large depth.

After removal of 6 bases from V and 0 bases from J, the junction contained 6 bases not matched to a gene. The germline V gene has CDR1 LNHNV and CDR2 YYDKDF (reference sequence). The CDR3 is 15 residues long. Sequenced input: naive CD4+ T cells from PBMCs. Sample subset: CD45RA+ positively selected. The source is a man aged 18 to 29 in good health. Some clones in this sample may be carry-over from other donors' samples. This chain joins TRBV15 and TRBJ2-3; TRBD2 agrees at 7 bases. CDR3 sequence reads: CATSRSGVSTDTQYF. The CDR3 DNA reads TGTGCCACCAGTCGGAGCGGGGTTAGCACAGATACGCAGTATTTT.